The 28 T cell receptor beta chains listed next were all sequenced from one sample in a study of CD8+CD57+ T cells in acquired aplastic anemia. TCR beta VDJ combinations and CDR3 sequences were profiled from genomic DNA. One entry per CDR3 protein, called by TCRdb with MiXCR from the reads. The sample yields hundreds of thousands of distinct CDR3 sequences, roughly 68% seen once. Sequenced material: sorted CD4+, CD8+, or CD8+CD57+ T cells (not recorded which) from PBMCs. The receptors come from a human donor in good health, serving as a control.

For the CDR3, the DNA is TGTGCCAGCAGCTTAGCGACAGGGACCGACACGCAGTACTTC. The encoded protein is CASSLATGTDTQYF. The gene calls are TRBV7-8 and TRBJ2-3; 7 bases are shared with TRBD1. The J call is doubtful: the DNA matches TRBJ2-7 better. Germline V CDR1 and CDR2: SGHVS, FQNEAQ. The CDR3 is 14 residues long.

This clonotype was found many times. The J gene is TRBJ1-2, the V gene TRBV3-1, with a possible D match to TRBD1 (5 bases). This CDR3 is 13 amino acids long. Trimming shortened V by 1 base and J by 8 bases, and 11 bases separated the two germline ends. CDR1 and CDR2 (germline): LGHDT, YNNKEL (reference sequence). This CDR3 is CASSQAGSGGYTF. The CDR3 coding sequence is TGTGCCAGCAGCCAAGCAGGGAGTGGAGGCTACACCTTC.

Comments on this clonotype: A much larger clone differs from this one at a single base, so this may be a read error. J is TRBJ2-7 and V is TRBV5-4, with TRBD2 as a possible D gene (6 bases). The V gene lost 2 bases and the J gene lost 7 bases, with 13 bases spanning the gap. The germline V gene encodes CDR1 SGHNT and CDR2 YYREEE (reference sequence). The CDR3 consists of 13 residues. CDR3 sequence (DNA): TGTGCCAGCAGCTTTGGGGGAGGCAATGAGCAGTACTTC. Protein sequence: CASSFGGGNEQYF.

This clonotype has a count of ten or more. This chain links TRBV24-1 with TRBJ2-7; 11 bases fit TRBD1. V shed 0 bases, J shed 0 bases, and the junction held 18 bases outside the gene matches. CDR1 is KGHDR, CDR2 SFDVKD, per germline. The CDR3 is 22 amino acids. The chain's CDR3 is CATSDLSVERTGGTPSSYEQYF. The DNA for the CDR3 is TGTGCCACCAGTGATTTGTCCGTAGAAAGGACAGGGGGCACACCAAGCTCCTACGAGCAGTACTTC.

The chain joins TRBV29-1 to TRBJ1-3; D remains unclear. The V and J ends lost 2 bases and 1 base respectively, with 9 bases between them. Germline CDR1 and CDR2: SQVTM and ANQGSEA. CDR3 length: 14 residues. The CDR3 is CSVENPNSGNTIYF. The CDR3 DNA follows: TGCAGCGTTGAAAACCCTAATTCTGGAAACACCATATATTTT. Using reference TRBV29-1 and TRBJ1-3 for the parts outside the CDR3, the full variable domain is SAVISQKPSRDICQRGTSLTIQCQVDSQVTMMFWYRQQPGQSLTLIATANQGSEATYESGFVIDKFPISRPNLTFSTLTVSNMSPEDSSIYLCSVENPNSGNTIYFGEGSWLTVV.

The CDR3 coding sequence is TGTGCCATCCGGAGCAACTCCTACGAGCAGTACTTC. It specifies CAIRSNSYEQYF. The rearrangement joins TRBV10-3 to TRBJ2-7; unclear D gene. V was shortened by 8 bases and J by 0 bases, with 8 bases between the two germline ends. Germline V gene data show CDR1 as ENHRY and CDR2 as SYGVKD. There are 12 residues in the CDR3.

Details on this clonotype: It is likely a read error, because the conserved phenylalanine at the end of the CDR3 is missing. The chain joins TRBV2 to TRBJ1-6, with no clear D. The germline gives CDR1 SNHLY, CDR2 FYNNEI. This CDR3 region has 12 residues. V was clipped by 5 bases and J by 8 bases, with 7 bases between them. As DNA, the CDR3 is TGTGCCAGCAGTTTAAGGTATTCACCCCTCCACTAT. Its protein is CASSLRYSPLHY.

With respect to this clonotype: A read error may account for a junction end that differs from germline. The genes are TRBV15 and TRBJ2-1, with 7 bases that match TRBD2. This CDR3 spans 15 amino acids. The germline V gene encodes CDR1 LNHNV and CDR2 YYDKDF (reference sequence). CDR3 sequence reads: CASSSSGASYDQHFF. The CDR3 DNA follows: TGTGCCAGCAGCTCTAGCGGCGCCTCCTACGATCAGCACTTCTTC. Complete variable domain (other parts from reference TRBV15 and TRBJ2-1): DAMVIQNPRYQVTQFGKPVTLSCSQTLNHNVMYWYQQKSSQAPKLLFHYYDKDFNNEADTPDNFQSRRPNTSFCFLDIRSPGLGDTAMYLCASSSSGASYDQHFFGPGTRLTVL.

This clonotype showed up many times. The chain combines TRBV10-3 with TRBJ2-2; D might be TRBD2 (6 bases). The ends were cut back, 0 bases at V and 0 bases at J, with 8 bases in the middle. Germline V gene lookup returns CDR1 ENHRY and CDR2 SYGVKD. The CDR3 is made up of 16 amino acids. The CDR3 region has the DNA TGTGCCATCAGTGAGTCACGGGGGTCGAACACCGGGGAGCTGTTTTTT. Translation: CAISESRGSNTGELFF.

A word on this clonotype: The junction differs from germline at one of its ends, possibly a read error. The rearrangement uses TRBV7-3 and TRBJ1-1; D ambiguous. The germline CDR1 and CDR2 sequences are SGHTA and FQGTGA. The CDR3 extends over 13 amino acids. The CDR3 region is CASSLESNTGASF. Written as DNA, the CDR3 is TGTGCTAGCAGCTTAGAGTCGAACACTGGAGCTTCCTTT. Complete variable domain (other parts from reference TRBV7-3 and TRBJ1-1): GAGVSQTPSNKVTEKGKYVELRCDPISGHTALYWYRQSLGQGPEFLIYFQGTGAADDSGLPNDRFFAVRPEGSVSTLKIQRTERGDSAVYLCASSLESNTGASFGQGTRLTVV.

This clonotype is a singleton in its sample. The chain combines TRBV7-3 with TRBJ1-6; no reliable D call. CDR3 length: 12 amino acids. V lost 2 bases and J 18 bases, leaving 14 bases between the germline ends. Per the germline V gene, CDR1 is SGHTA and CDR2 is FQGTGA. The CDR3 loop is CASSLDNSHHHF. The CDR3 DNA sequence: TGTGCCAGCAGCTTAGACAATTCCCACCACCACTTT.

This clonotype was counted ten times or more. The genes are TRBV9 and TRBJ2-1; possible D gene TRBD1, 6 bases. CDR1 and CDR2 (germline): SGDLS, YYNGEE. Trimming removed 1 base at V and 0 bases at J, with 14 bases between. This CDR3 is built from 17 residues. Here the CDR3 reads CASSVPGHKSSYNEQFF. CDR3 bases: TGTGCCAGCAGCGTACCGGGACATAAAAGCTCCTACAATGAGCAGTTCTTC.

This clonotype was detected many times. The J gene is TRBJ1-1, the V gene TRBV11-3; D possibly corresponds to TRBD1 (5 bases). Trimming left V 3 bases short and J 4 bases short, with 12 bases between. This CDR3 has 14 residues. Germline V gene lookup returns CDR1 SGHNT and CDR2 YENEEA. The CDR3 DNA follows: TGTGCCAGCAGCTTGGGACGGGCGAGCACTGAAGCTTTCTTT. The encoded protein is CASSLGRASTEAFF.

The genes are TRBV5-4 and TRBJ2-2; no reliable D call. CDR1 SGHNT and CDR2 YYREEE come from the germline V gene (reference sequence). The CDR3 length is 15 residues. V gave up 0 bases and J gave up 0 bases, with 6 bases separating them. CDR3 protein: CASSLGRTNTGELFF. The CDR3 DNA sequence: TGTGCCAGCAGCTTGGGCAGAACGAACACCGGGGAGCTGTTTTTT.

The chain recombines TRBV25-1 with TRBJ2-4; D is undetermined. Germline assignment: CDR1 MGHDK and CDR2 SYGVNS. Trimming removed 4 bases at V and 7 bases at J, with 11 bases between. CDR3 length: 13 amino acids. The CDR3 coding sequence is TGTGCCAGCAGTGCGGCAGGCGACAACATTCAGTACTTC. It yields the protein CASSAAGDNIQYF.

As regards this clonotype: The junction does not match germline at one end; this may be a read error. The J gene is TRBJ1-2, the V gene TRBV12-3 or TRBV12-4; weak D call: TRBD1 (6 bases). This CDR3 spans 16 amino acids. This CDR3 reads CASSLSRRGAKYGYTF. The CDR3 region has the DNA TGTGCCAGTAGTTTGTCGAGACGGGGGGCGAAGTATGGCTACACCTTC.

The chain has TRBV6-5 and TRBJ2-2; D is undetermined. CDR1 MNHEY and CDR2 SVGAGI come from the germline V gene. V dropped 0 bases and J dropped 6 bases, with 8 bases sitting between them. The CDR3 is made up of 14 amino acids. The CDR3 nucleotides are TGTGCCAGCAGTTACTCCGCACGGCCCGGGGAGCTGTTTTTT. As protein: CASSYSARPGELFF.

This chain connects TRBV15 to TRBJ2-5; the D gene is possibly TRBD1 (6 bases). With the DNA end fitting TRBJ2-7 better, the J assignment may be wrong. The CDR3 sequence is 16 residues long. Looked up from germline, CDR1 is LNHNV and CDR2 is YYDKDF (reference sequence). The CDR3 protein is CATSRDAGVRAYEQYF. The CDR3 DNA sequence: TGTGCCACCAGCAGAGACGCAGGGGTAAGGGCCTACGAGCAGTACTTC.

Only a few counts were recorded for this clonotype. This sequence joins TRBV24-1 and TRBJ1-5, with D uncertain. The CDR3 sequence is 13 residues long. Germline CDR1 and CDR2: KGHDR and SFDVKD. V lost 5 bases to trimming and J lost 0 bases, with 4 bases between them. The CDR3 coding sequence is TGTGCCACCAGTGCGAATAGCAATCAGCCCCAGCATTTT. Protein: CATSANSNQPQHF.

With respect to this clonotype: The CDR3 does not end in the conserved phenylalanine or tryptophan, so this is likely a read error. The chain joins TRBV9 to TRBJ2-7; D may correspond to TRBD1 or TRBD2 (6 bases each). The CDR3 consists of 11 residues. Trimming took 4 bases from V and 9 from J, leaving 11 bases between them. Germline CDR1 reads SGDLS; CDR2 reads YYNGEE. CDR3 sequence reads: CASSPGAGQYY. In DNA form, the CDR3 reads TGTGCCAGCAGCCCGGGGGCCGGGCAGTACTAC.

V gene TRBV5-1 combines with J gene TRBJ1-3, with a tentative D call TRBD1 (5 bases). V lost 0 bases, J lost 9 bases, and 13 bases lay in between. Looked up from germline, CDR1 is SGHRS and CDR2 is YFSETQ. There are 14 residues in the CDR3. CDR3 sequence (DNA): TGCGCCAGCAGCTTGGGGGGGGGGAGAAGCACCATATATTTT. Its translation: CASSLGGGRSTIYF.

Notes on this clonotype: Germline is not matched at one junction end, which may reflect a read error. The rearrangement uses TRBV2 and TRBJ1-2; 7 positions match TRBD1. Germline V gene data show CDR1 as SNHLY and CDR2 as FYNNEI. The CDR3 is 15 residues long. The DNA for the CDR3 is TGCAGCGTGCCCGGGACAGAGATCTCCAACTATGGCTACACCTTC. It encodes CSVPGTEISNYGYTF.

To note about this clonotype: Relative to the germline gene, one junction end is altered; a read error may explain this. In nucleotides, the CDR3 is TGTGCCAGCAGCCTGCTGCAGCGAGGAAATTCACCCCTCCGCTTT. Protein: CASSLLQRGNSPLRF. This chain joins TRBV7-2 and TRBJ1-6, with D unclear. Looked up from germline, CDR1 is SGHTA and CDR2 is FQGNSA. The CDR3 loop spans 15 amino acids.

Many counts were recorded for this clonotype. The gene calls are TRBV30 and TRBJ1-5; unclear D gene. Germline V gene lookup returns CDR1 GTSNPN and CDR2 SVGIG (reference sequence). CDR3 size: 14 residues. V was trimmed by 0 bases and J by 6 bases, leaving 12 bases between them. In DNA, the CDR3 is TGTGCCTGGAGTGTAGGCTTGCGGGCTCAGCCCCAGCATTTT. Translation: CAWSVGLRAQPQHF.

The table lists this clonotype with many counts. The chain uses TRBV11-1 and TRBJ2-3, with D possibly being TRBD2 (6 bases). The ends were cut back, 5 bases at V and 1 base at J, with 7 bases in the middle. CDR1 and CDR2 (germline): SGHAT, FQDESV (reference sequence). The CDR3 runs to 13 residues. As DNA, the CDR3 is TGTGCCAGCAGCGGGACTCGCACAGATACGCAGTATTTT. Its translation is CASSGTRTDTQYF.

The table lists this clonotype with a count of one. The junction differs from germline at one of its ends, possibly a read error. The rearrangement uses TRBV3-1 and TRBJ1-2, with D possibly TRBD1 on 6 matching bases. The CDR3 is 14 residues long. The germline V gene encodes CDR1 LGHDT and CDR2 YNNKEL (reference sequence). This CDR3 reads CASTQSTGLWGYAF. DNA of the CDR3: TGTGCCAGCACCCAATCTACAGGGCTCTGGGGCTACGCCTTC. The full variable domain, completed using reference TRBV3-1 and TRBJ1-2, is DTAVSQTPKYLVTQMGNDKSIKCEQNLGHDTMYWYKQDSKKFLKIMFSYNNKELIINETVPNRFSPKSPDKAHLNLHINSLELGDSAVYFCASTQSTGLWGYAFGSGTRLTVV.

V usage is TRBV7-9 and J usage is TRBJ1-2; D call uncertain. The CDR3 covers 15 residues. From germline, CDR1 is SEHNR and CDR2 FQNEAQ (reference sequence). The V end lost 1 base, the J end lost 4 bases, and 13 bases lay between the germline ends. The CDR3 coding sequence is TGTGCCAGCAGCTTAGGGCGGGTTTTGGCCTATGGCTACACCTTC. Translation gives CASSLGRVLAYGYTF.

Of note for this clonotype: The final CDR3 position lacks the conserved phenylalanine or tryptophan, pointing to a likely read error. V is TRBV2 and J is TRBJ1-2, with D possibly matching TRBD1 (6 bases). The V gene's germline CDR1 is SNHLY and CDR2 FYNNEI. The CDR3 runs to 15 residues. The V gene lost 7 bases and the J gene lost 9 bases, with 24 bases spanning the gap. The CDR3 loop reads CASIRFRGSGESYTL. In nucleotides, the CDR3 is TGTGCCAGCATAAGGTTTAGGGGGAGCGGAGAAAGCTACACCCTC.